A single sample is the source of the 21 T cell receptor beta chains below, sequenced in a study of identical twins. TCRdb re-derived calls from the 5' RACE reads in MiXCR, one entry per CDR3 protein. The repertoire has some 190,000 distinct CDR3 sequences, about a sixth of them found once; the top ten carry 35% to 50%. This same sample was also taken into another study, of T cells expressing NK-cell markers.

The specimen was CD8+ T cells sorted from blood. The source of these receptors is a woman aged 18-29 years in good health.

Of note for this clonotype: Sequence at one end of the junction differs from germline and may be a read error. The chain couples TRBV27 to TRBJ2-2, with D perhaps matching TRBD1 (6 bases). CDR1 and CDR2 (germline): MNHEY, SMNVEV (reference sequence). This CDR3 contains 16 residues. CDR3 DNA: TGTGCCAGCAGTTTTAACACGGTGGGGGACACCGGGGTGCTGTTTTTT. This translates into CASSFNTVGDTGVLFF.

The sample holds a few counts of this clonotype. The chain's CDR3 is CAWSRGTSDNEQFF. Here the CDR3 DNA reads TGTGCCTGGAGTAGAGGGACTAGCGACAATGAGCAGTTCTTC. This sequence joins TRBV30 and TRBJ2-1; 10 bases agree with TRBD2. V shed 2 bases and J 5 bases; nucleotides not matched to a gene: 3. The CDR3 extends over 14 amino acids. Germline V gene data show CDR1 as GTSNPN and CDR2 as SVGIG (reference sequence). The variable domain in full, completed from reference TRBV30 and TRBJ2-1, reads SQTIHQWPATLVQPVGSPLSLECTVEGTSNPNLYWYRQAAGRGLQLLFYSVGIGQISSEVPQNLSASRPQDRQFILSSKKLLLSDSGFYLCAWSRGTSDNEQFFGPGTRLTVL.

There are a few counts of this clonotype. This chain uses TRBV27 with TRBJ2-1; the match to TRBD1 covers 10 bases. The CDR3 is made up of 16 amino acids. V shed 5 bases and J 4 bases; nucleotides not matched to a gene: 8. In germline, CDR1 is MNHEY, CDR2 SMNVEV (reference sequence). This CDR3 reads CASSPTGTGVYNEQFF. For the CDR3, the DNA is TGTGCCAGCAGTCCTACCGGGACAGGGGTATACAATGAGCAGTTCTTC.

V is TRBV7-2 and J is TRBJ1-4, with D possibly matching TRBD1 (6 bases). Per germline, CDR1 SGHTA and CDR2 FQGNSA. The V gene lost 1 base and the J gene lost 0 bases, with 9 bases spanning the gap. The CDR3 extends over 16 amino acids. The CDR3 region has the DNA TGTGCCAGCAGCTTAGTAGGGGGTGCAACTAATGAAAAACTGTTTTTT. Residues: CASSLVGGATNEKLFF.

In its sample, this clonotype was seen a few times. The V gene is TRBV29-1, the J gene TRBJ2-1; 8 nucleotides agree with TRBD2. This CDR3 contains 14 residues. V trimming: 8 bases; J trimming: 8 bases; junction bases outside the gene matches: 14. Germline V lookup: CDR1 SQVTM, CDR2 ANQGSEA. CDR3 residues: CSLVGAGEGDEQFF. The CDR3 coding sequence is TGCAGCTTAGTAGGAGCGGGGGAAGGGGATGAGCAGTTCTTC.

CDR3 sequence reads: CSVEGIGGNEQYF. The CDR3 DNA reads TGCAGCGTTGAAGGGATAGGGGGCAACGAGCAGTACTTC. The genes are TRBV29-1 and TRBJ2-7; 7 bases agree with TRBD1. The CDR3 loop spans 13 amino acids. Germline-derived CDR1 and CDR2 are SQVTM and ANQGSEA. The V gene end was trimmed by 1 base and the J gene end by 5 bases; junction bases not matched to a gene: 5.

V is TRBV12-3 or TRBV12-4 and J is TRBJ1-2; D unresolved. The CDR3 consists of 15 residues. Trimming cost V 3 bases and J 7 bases, with 18 bases left between them. In DNA form, the CDR3 reads TGTGCCAGCAGTTTCAACCTCAATCCCCGGCGTGGCTACACCTTC. Translation: CASSFNLNPRRGYTF.

This clonotype was seen a handful of times. The V and J genes are TRBV5-1 and TRBJ2-7; D unclear. Germline lookup yields CDR1 SGHRS and CDR2 YFSETQ. The CDR3 runs 13 residues. Trimming shortened V by 2 bases and J by 2 bases, and 8 bases separated the two germline ends. Here the CDR3 DNA reads TGCGCCAGCAGCTTCGGGTCCACCTACGAGCAGTACTTC. Residues: CASSFGSTYEQYF.

This clonotype was observed at least ten times. The V gene is TRBV29-1, the J gene TRBJ2-7, with D unresolved. CDR1 SQVTM and CDR2 ANQGSEA come from the germline V gene. V was cut by 6 bases and J by 9 bases, with 18 bases left in between. CDR3 length: 12 amino acids. Written as DNA, the CDR3 is TGCAGCGTGAAGGACCGAACCTTGGGGCAGTACTTC. Its translation: CSVKDRTLGQYF.

The sample holds a few counts of this clonotype. The rearrangement links TRBV4-3 to TRBJ1-1, with a possible D match to TRBD1 (5 bases). The ends were cut back, 7 bases at V and 5 bases at J, with 11 bases in the middle. The CDR3 runs 12 residues. Germline V gene lookup returns CDR1 LGHNA and CDR2 YSLEER. CDR3 residues: CASTLGETEAFF. The CDR3 DNA reads TGCGCCAGCACCCTGGGGGAAACTGAAGCTTTCTTT.

This clonotype has more than one count but fewer than ten. J is TRBJ2-3 and V is TRBV20-1; 10 positions match TRBD2. This CDR3 comprises 18 residues. The J segment lost 2 bases and the V segment lost 2 bases, leaving 13 bases of the junction unmatched. Germline V gives CDR1 DFQATT, CDR2 SNEGSKA (reference sequence). As DNA, the CDR3 is TGCAGTGCTAGAAGTAGCGGGGGGCTCCAGCAAGCCACAGATACGCAGTATTTT. This gives the protein CSARSSGGLQQATDTQYF.

In its sample, this clonotype was seen a few times. The genes are TRBV29-1 and TRBJ1-2, with 8 bases identical to TRBD1. The CDR3 is made up of 13 amino acids. Germline lookup yields CDR1 SQVTM and CDR2 ANQGSEA. CDR3 DNA: TGCTGCGCCCCCGGACAGGGTGGCTATGGCTACACCTTC. Translating gives CCAPGQGGYGYTF.

The V and J genes are TRBV7-6 and TRBJ1-1; D gene uncertain. Germline V lookup: CDR1 SGHVS, CDR2 FNYEAQ. The CDR3 contains 14 residues. V lost 5 bases and J 2 bases, leaving 12 bases between the germline ends. CDR3 sequence (DNA): TGTGCCAGCAGCCCTGAAGGCCGAAACACTGAAGCTTTCTTT. This translates into CASSPEGRNTEAFF.

J is TRBJ2-7 and V is TRBV29-1, with 11 positions matching TRBD1. Germline trimming cut 5 bases from V and 0 bases from J; bases unmatched to any gene: 3. The CDR3 is 14 amino acids. Looked up from germline, CDR1 is SQVTM and CDR2 is ANQGSEA. In DNA, the CDR3 is TGCAGCGTTCCAGGACAGGGGGCCTCCTACGAGCAGTACTTC. Encoded protein: CSVPGQGASYEQYF.

This clonotype was picked up a small number of times. The chain employs TRBV29-1 and TRBJ2-2; D gene unclear. The ends were cut back, 4 bases at V and 6 bases at J, with 6 bases in the middle. The germline V gene has CDR1 SQVTM and CDR2 ANQGSEA. This CDR3 has 11 amino acids. The CDR3 protein is CSVVTAGELFF. The CDR3 nucleotides read TGCAGCGTTGTGACCGCCGGGGAGCTGTTTTTT.

This clonotype has at least ten counts. The J gene is TRBJ2-1, the V gene TRBV7-9; D gene unclear. Trimming stripped 1 base from V and 7 bases from J, with 8 bases between. This CDR3 region has 13 residues. Germline loops: CDR1 SEHNR, CDR2 FQNEAQ (reference sequence). CDR3 amino acids: CASSLVAYNEQFF. CDR3 sequence (DNA): TGTGCCAGCAGCTTAGTCGCTTATAATGAGCAGTTCTTC.

V gene TRBV28 combines with J gene TRBJ2-7, with 7 nucleotides matching TRBD1. This CDR3 is 15 amino acids long. The junction had 9 bases not matched to a gene; V was cut back by 7 bases and J by 0 bases. From germline, CDR1 is MDHEN and CDR2 SYDVKM. Here the CDR3 reads CASTGLGQNSYEQYF. CDR3 nucleotide sequence: TGTGCCAGCACAGGTCTGGGACAGAACTCCTACGAGCAGTACTTC.

This clonotype was seen at least ten times. The rearrangement links TRBV7-8 to TRBJ2-3; 8 positions match TRBD2. J lost 5 bases, V lost 5 bases, and 9 bases had no gene match. The CDR3 has 15 residues. Germline lookup yields CDR1 SGHVS and CDR2 FQNEAQ. In nucleotides, the CDR3 is TGTGCCAGCAGCCAGGCCGGGAGGGAGCTAGATACGCAGTATTTT. Protein sequence: CASSQAGRELDTQYF.

The chain employs TRBV4-3 and TRBJ2-7, with a tentative D call TRBD1 (5 bases). The CDR3 loop spans 15 amino acids. Germline CDR1 is LGHNA and CDR2 is YSLEER. V was clipped by 3 bases and J by 6 bases, with 18 bases between them. Written as DNA, the CDR3 is TGCGCCAGCAGCCAGGGGCAGAGAACCCCGTTCGAGCAGTACTTC. This codes for CASSQGQRTPFEQYF.

In its sample, this clonotype was seen many times. V gene TRBV15 combines with J gene TRBJ1-2; 9 nucleotides align to TRBD1. Trimming at V came to 5 bases and at J to 3 bases, leaving 4 bases not matched to a gene. Germline-derived CDR1 and CDR2 are LNHNV and YYDKDF (reference sequence). This CDR3 region has 14 residues. The CDR3 sequence is CATSVGTGYYGYTF. DNA for the CDR3: TGTGCCACCAGCGTAGGGACAGGGTACTATGGCTACACCTTC.

This clonotype was counted only a few times. V usage is TRBV6-1 and J usage is TRBJ2-5; unclear D gene. This CDR3 has 16 amino acids. CDR1 is MNHNS, CDR2 SASEGT, per germline. V was shortened by 2 bases and J by 2 bases, with 15 bases between the two germline ends. The chain's CDR3 is CASSETLRLGQETQYF. The DNA of the CDR3 is TGTGCCAGCAGTGAAACCTTACGGCTGGGACAAGAGACCCAGTACTTC.